A single TCR beta chain is shown here with its context. This sample was taken from a study of shared clonotypes between healthy human individuals. This CDR3 has 10 residues. V was pared by 6 bases and J by 7 bases, with 9 bases between. Per the germline V gene, CDR1 is DFQATT and CDR2 is SNEGSKA (reference sequence). The repertoire was sequenced with immunoSEQ multiplex PCR; TCRdb's copy has only in-frame clones and lacks some. The sample records a few million clones, approximately 95% being singletons. This clonotype was sampled from a young man in good health. Some clones in this sample may be carry-over from other donors' samples. Input material: naive CD4+ T cells from PBMCs. Subset noted: CD45RA+ positively selected. The V gene is TRBV20-1, the J gene TRBJ2-5; D not resolved. For the CDR3, the DNA is TGCAGTGCCACAGACTGGACCCAGTACTTC. Translated, it gives CSATDWTQYF.